The 24 T cell receptor beta chains below all came from one sample that was sequenced in a study of cytomegalovirus exposure and HLA in healthy donors. PCR was performed using 60 Vbeta and 13 Jbeta primers. Only in-frame clones appear in the TCRdb table, and some are missing; sequencing was by immunoSEQ multiplex PCR. Of around 120,000 clones listed, roughly 70% are singletons. Sequencing was done on a sample of PBMCs. Receptors were obtained from a woman between 18 and 30 years old in good health and CMV-seronegative.

This clone has just a few counts. This chain links TRBV5-1 with TRBJ2-6; a possible D gene is TRBD1 (6 bases). Trimming cost V 3 bases and J 9 bases, with 10 bases left between them. The length of the CDR3 is 13 residues. Germline CDR1 is SGHRS and CDR2 is YFSETQ. CDR3 coding DNA: TGCGCCAGCAGCTGGACAGTGGGCAACGTCCTGACTTTC. Its translation: CASSWTVGNVLTF.

This CDR3 is CSVAQGARQPQHF. The CDR3 coding sequence is TGCAGCGTTGCGCAGGGGGCAAGACAGCCCCAGCATTTT. V is TRBV29-1 and J is TRBJ1-5; TRBD1 agrees at 8 bases. This CDR3 has 13 residues. Germline values: CDR1 SQVTM, CDR2 ANQGSEA. The trim removed 4 bases at V and 7 bases at J, leaving 6 bases unmatched.

This clone was seen more than once but under ten times. The chain carries TRBV28 and TRBJ1-3; D is undetermined. Looked up from germline, CDR1 is MDHEN and CDR2 is SYDVKM. V was trimmed by 11 bases and J by 0 bases, leaving 14 bases between them. This CDR3 has 14 amino acids. The CDR3 DNA sequence: TGTGCCGGTTCCCGGGTTAGCTCTGGAAACACCATATATTTT. Translation gives CAGSRVSSGNTIYF.

This clone was counted between two and nine times. V is TRBV6-1 and J is TRBJ2-3; 8 nucleotides line up with TRBD1. This CDR3 has 15 residues. Per germline, CDR1 MNHNS and CDR2 SASEGT. The trim removed 7 bases at V and 0 bases at J, leaving 6 bases unmatched. Here the CDR3 reads CASKDRAPSTDTQYF. In DNA form, the CDR3 reads TGTGCCAGCAAGGACAGGGCCCCTAGCACAGATACGCAGTATTTT.

The CDR3, as DNA: TGTGCCAGCAGTTCACCGCGGGGGGTGAGCCGCTACGAGCAGTACTTC. Encoded protein: CASSSPRGVSRYEQYF. The genes are TRBV28 and TRBJ2-7; TRBD2 aligns across 8 bases. The CDR3 sequence is 16 residues long. J gave up 3 bases and V 4 bases, and 11 bases lay outside the gene matches. Germline V CDR1 and CDR2: MDHEN, SYDVKM.

The rearrangement uses TRBV13 and TRBJ1-4; perhaps TRBD1 as D (6 bases). The length of the CDR3 is 15 residues. Between the trimmed V and J ends, which lost 4 bases and 3 bases, there was a span of 12 bases. CDR1 is PRHDT, CDR2 FYEKMQ, per germline (reference sequence). The CDR3 here is CASSSREGANEKLFF. The CDR3 DNA sequence: TGTGCCAGCAGCTCCAGGGAGGGGGCTAATGAAAAACTGTTTTTT.

V usage is TRBV10-1 and J usage is TRBJ1-2; D is ambiguous. From germline, CDR1 is WNHNN and CDR2 SYGVQD (reference sequence). V was clipped by 2 bases and J by 4 bases, with 29 bases between them. This CDR3 is built from 20 residues. The DNA for the CDR3 is TGCGCCAGCAGTGAGAACGTAGGGAGCTTTATCGCGAACCCCTCCTATGGCTACACCTTC. Encoded protein: CASSENVGSFIANPSYGYTF.

This chain uses TRBV6-5 with TRBJ2-2; D gene uncertain. V was pared by 9 bases and J by 7 bases, with 12 bases between. Germline V gene lookup returns CDR1 MNHEY and CDR2 SVGAGI. CDR3 length: 12 amino acids. CDR3 DNA sequence: TGTGCCAGTCTGGCCTCGTTCGGGGAGCTGTTTTTT. This translates into CASLASFGELFF.

The CDR3 here is CASSQPDRVDEKLFF. The CDR3 coding sequence is TGCGCCAGCAGCCAACCGGACAGGGTTGATGAAAAACTGTTTTTT. The V call is TRBV4-1, the J call TRBJ1-4, with 8 bases identical to TRBD1. V shed 2 bases and J 6 bases; nucleotides not matched to a gene: 5. The CDR3 has 15 amino acids. In germline, CDR1 is MGHRA, CDR2 YSYEKL.

The V call is TRBV7-9, the J call TRBJ2-1; 10 nucleotides match TRBD1. The germline CDR1 and CDR2 sequences are SEHNR and FQNEAQ (reference sequence). The CDR3 totals 17 residues. The V gene end was trimmed by 3 bases and the J gene end by 0 bases; junction bases not matched to a gene: 5. CDR3 nucleotide sequence: TGTGCCAGCAGCTTGCGGACAGGGGGTCGCTCCTACAATGAGCAGTTCTTC. As protein: CASSLRTGGRSYNEQFF.

This chain uses TRBV19 with TRBJ1-5; D is uncertain. V was shortened by 3 bases and J by 7 bases, with 7 bases between the two germline ends. The CDR3 sequence is 12 residues long. Looked up from germline, CDR1 is LNHDA and CDR2 is SQIVND (reference sequence). CDR3 DNA sequence: TGTGCCAGTAGTATCCGGGAACAGCCCCAGCATTTT. This codes for CASSIREQPQHF. Full variable domain (remainder filled in from reference TRBV19 and TRBJ1-5): DGGITQSPKYLFRKEGQNVTLSCEQNLNHDAMYWYRQDPGQGLRLIYYSQIVNDFQKGDIAEGYSVSREKKESFPLTVTSAQKNPTAFYLCASSIREQPQHFGDGTRLSIL.

V is TRBV27 and J is TRBJ2-1; TRBD1 is a possible D gene (5 bases). Germline V gene data show CDR1 as MNHEY and CDR2 as SMNVEV (reference sequence). The CDR3 sequence is 12 residues long. Trimming took off 5 bases at V and 5 bases at J, with 7 bases between the two ends. DNA for the CDR3: TGTGCCAGCAGTAGGACAAACAATGAGCAGTTCTTC. It is translated as CASSRTNNEQFF.

As regards this clone: In the same sample, other DNA sequences code for this CDR3. The V gene is TRBV30, the J gene TRBJ2-5; D gene ambiguous. The CDR3 contains 11 residues. Germline values: CDR1 GTSNPN, CDR2 SVGIG (reference sequence). The V end lost 2 bases, the J end lost 1 base, and 2 bases lay between the germline ends. CDR3 sequence (DNA): TGTGCCTGGAGTCTCCAAGAGACCCAGTACTTC. Translated, it gives CAWSLQETQYF.

The chain is built from TRBV27 and TRBJ2-6, with 7 bases fitting TRBD1. Unmatched junction bases numbered 5, after V lost 5 bases and J lost 4 bases. Germline lookup yields CDR1 MNHEY and CDR2 SMNVEV (reference sequence). This CDR3 region has 15 residues. The CDR3 sequence is CASSPTGTGANVLTF. The CDR3 DNA sequence: TGTGCCAGCAGTCCGACAGGGACGGGGGCCAACGTCCTGACTTTC.

The CDR3, as DNA: TGTGCCAGCAGCCGGACAGGGACGAACACCGGGGAGCTGTTTTTT. Its protein product is CASSRTGTNTGELFF. The chain recombines TRBV5-4 with TRBJ2-2; 8 bases align to TRBD1. V trimming: 4 bases; J trimming: 0 bases; junction bases outside the gene matches: 2. Germline CDR1 reads SGHNT; CDR2 reads YYREEE (reference sequence). The CDR3 spans 15 residues. Complete variable domain (other parts from reference TRBV5-4 and TRBJ2-2): ETGVTQSPTHLIKTRGQQVTLRCSSQSGHNTVSWYQQALGQGPQFIFQYYREEENGRGNFPPRFSGLQFPNYSSELNVNALELDDSALYLCASSRTGTNTGELFFGEGSRLTVL.

This chain joins TRBV2 and TRBJ1-2; D remains unclear. This CDR3 has 15 amino acids. The V and J ends lost 1 base and 6 bases respectively, with 15 bases between them. The V gene's germline CDR1 is SNHLY and CDR2 FYNNEI. The CDR3 bases are TGTGCCAGCAGTGAAGTGGGTCGGGTCTCGGATGGCTACACCTTC. Residues: CASSEVGRVSDGYTF.

The rearrangement joins TRBV6-1 to TRBJ1-2; TRBD1 is a possible D gene (5 bases). Germline V gives CDR1 MNHNS, CDR2 SASEGT. V lost 6 bases to trimming and J lost 3 bases, with 11 bases between them. This CDR3 contains 13 residues. CDR3 in amino acids: CASRTTVYYGYTF. The DNA of the CDR3 is TGTGCCAGCAGAACGACAGTTTACTATGGCTACACCTTC.

J is TRBJ1-4 and V is TRBV15; 10 nucleotides align to TRBD1. Germline CDR1 and CDR2: LNHNV and YYDKDF (reference sequence). Trimming cost V 0 bases and J 11 bases; bases outside gene matches: 18. This CDR3 comprises 19 residues. Here the CDR3 DNA reads TGTGCCACCAGCAGAGATCACTTCGGGACAGGGGTAATTATGAAGAAACTGTTTTTT. Protein sequence: CATSRDHFGTGVIMKKLFF.

This clone was observed a few times. V is TRBV28 and J is TRBJ2-1, with D unclear. The CDR3 consists of 11 residues. The ends were cut back, 2 bases at V and 7 bases at J, with 3 bases in the middle. CDR1 and CDR2 from the germline V gene are MDHEN and SYDVKM. The CDR3 loop is CASSLENEQFF. As DNA, the CDR3 is TGTGCCAGCAGTTTAGAGAATGAGCAGTTCTTC.

This clone was picked up one time. This rearrangement joins TRBV5-1 to TRBJ2-5, with 8 bases aligning to TRBD1. TRBJ2-7 matches the DNA end more closely, so the J call is doubtful. The CDR3 length is 13 residues. Germline-derived CDR1 and CDR2 are SGHRS and YFSETQ. The CDR3 DNA sequence: TGCGCCAGCAGCTTGGGACAGGGGAGCGAGCAGTACTTC. Translation gives CASSLGQGSEQYF.

The chain uses TRBV5-6 and TRBJ1-5; weak D call: TRBD1 (6 bases). The length of the CDR3 is 15 residues. The germline V gene encodes CDR1 SGHDT and CDR2 YYEEEE. Trimming pared 1 base from V and 0 bases from J, leaving 8 bases between. CDR3 protein: CASSLRGSSNQPQHF. CDR3 DNA sequence: TGTGCCAGCAGCTTGAGGGGGAGTAGCAATCAGCCCCAGCATTTT.

The chain uses TRBV30 and TRBJ1-1; 8 bases line up with TRBD1. The CDR3 contains 16 residues. Germline loops: CDR1 GTSNPN, CDR2 SVGIG (reference sequence). The ends lost 0 bases at V and 1 base at J; junction bases unmatched: 7. DNA of the CDR3: TGTGCCTGGAGTGTACTGGACAGGGTTTCGAACACTGAAGCTTTCTTT. It is translated as CAWSVLDRVSNTEAFF.

The genes are TRBV7-3 and TRBJ2-7; possible D gene TRBD2, 7 bases. V dropped 1 base and J dropped 2 bases, with 9 bases sitting between them. Germline V gives CDR1 SGHTA, CDR2 FQGTGA. This CDR3 region has 14 residues. CDR3 protein: CASSLRGGTYEQYF. The CDR3 region has the DNA TGTGCCAGCAGCTTAAGGGGGGGCACCTACGAGCAGTACTTC.

The chain is built from TRBV30 and TRBJ2-3; D gene ambiguous. The CDR3 is made up of 16 amino acids. V gave up 0 bases and J gave up 0 bases, with 13 bases separating them. CDR1 is GTSNPN, CDR2 SVGIG, per germline (reference sequence). The DNA for the CDR3 is TGTGCCTGGAGTGTACTTGGAACTACTAGCACAGATACGCAGTATTTT. Translated, it gives CAWSVLGTTSTDTQYF. Full variable domain (rest looked up from reference TRBV30 and TRBJ2-3): SQTIHQWPATLVQPVGSPLSLECTVEGTSNPNLYWYRQAAGRGLQLLFYSVGIGQISSEVPQNLSASRPQDRQFILSSKKLLLSDSGFYLCAWSVLGTTSTDTQYFGPGTRLTVL.